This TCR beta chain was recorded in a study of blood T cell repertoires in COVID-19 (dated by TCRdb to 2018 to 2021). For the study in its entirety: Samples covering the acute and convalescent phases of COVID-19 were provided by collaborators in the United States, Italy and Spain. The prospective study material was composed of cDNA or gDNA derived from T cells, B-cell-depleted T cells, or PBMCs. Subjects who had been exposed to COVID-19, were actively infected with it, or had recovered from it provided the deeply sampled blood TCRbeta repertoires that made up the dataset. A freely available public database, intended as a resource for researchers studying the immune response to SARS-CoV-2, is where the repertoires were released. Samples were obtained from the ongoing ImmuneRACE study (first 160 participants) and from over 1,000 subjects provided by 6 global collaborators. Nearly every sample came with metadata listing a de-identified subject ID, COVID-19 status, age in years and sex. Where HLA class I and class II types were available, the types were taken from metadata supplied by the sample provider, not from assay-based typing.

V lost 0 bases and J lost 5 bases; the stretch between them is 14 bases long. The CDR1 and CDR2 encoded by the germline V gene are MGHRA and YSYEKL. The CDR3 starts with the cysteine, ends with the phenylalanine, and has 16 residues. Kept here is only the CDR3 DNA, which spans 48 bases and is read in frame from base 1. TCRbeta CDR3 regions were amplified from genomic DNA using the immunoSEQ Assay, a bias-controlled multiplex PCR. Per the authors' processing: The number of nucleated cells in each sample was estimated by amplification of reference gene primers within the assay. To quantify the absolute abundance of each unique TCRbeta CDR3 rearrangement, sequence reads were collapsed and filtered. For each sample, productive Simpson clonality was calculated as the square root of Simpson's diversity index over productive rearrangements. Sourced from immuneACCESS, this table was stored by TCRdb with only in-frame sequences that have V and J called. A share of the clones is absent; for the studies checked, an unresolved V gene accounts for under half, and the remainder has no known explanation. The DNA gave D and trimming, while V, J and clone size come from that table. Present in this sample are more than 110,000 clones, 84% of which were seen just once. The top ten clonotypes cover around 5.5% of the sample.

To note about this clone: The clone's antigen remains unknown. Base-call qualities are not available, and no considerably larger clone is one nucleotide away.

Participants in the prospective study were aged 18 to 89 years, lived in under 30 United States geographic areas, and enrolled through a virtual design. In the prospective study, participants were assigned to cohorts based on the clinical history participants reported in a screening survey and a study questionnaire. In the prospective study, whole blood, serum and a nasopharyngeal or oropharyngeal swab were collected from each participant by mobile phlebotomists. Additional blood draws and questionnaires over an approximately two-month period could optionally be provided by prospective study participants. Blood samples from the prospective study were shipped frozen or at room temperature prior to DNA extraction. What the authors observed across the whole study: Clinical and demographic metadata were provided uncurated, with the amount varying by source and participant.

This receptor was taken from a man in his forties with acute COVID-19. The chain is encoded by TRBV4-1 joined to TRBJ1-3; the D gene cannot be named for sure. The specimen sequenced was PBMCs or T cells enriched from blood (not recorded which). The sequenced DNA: TGCGCCAGCAGCCAAGATGTGGCTAGTATGAGAAACACCATATATTTT. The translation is CASSQDVASMRNTIYF.